This paragraph reports one TCR beta chain. One entry per CDR3 protein, called by TCRdb with MiXCR from the 5' RACE reads. Of 300,000 or so distinct CDR3 sequences in the sample, around 6.8% were seen once. Germline assignment: CDR1 MNHEY and CDR2 SVGEGT. With 4 bases clipped from V and 0 bases from J, the junction kept 5 bases outside the gene matches. The CDR3 runs 18 residues. The data belong to a study of T cells after yellow fever vaccination. Sample: PBMCs, taken approximately 40 days after the first yellow fever vaccination. This sequence was found in a man aged 18 to 30 who received the YFV17D yellow fever vaccine. This chain connects TRBV6-2 or TRBV6-3 to TRBJ2-1, with TRBD2 matching 14 bases. The CDR3 DNA sequence: TGTGCCAGCAGTTCCTGGACTAGCGGGGGGAGCTCCTACAATGAGCAGTTCTTC. Translated: CASSSWTSGGSSYNEQFF.